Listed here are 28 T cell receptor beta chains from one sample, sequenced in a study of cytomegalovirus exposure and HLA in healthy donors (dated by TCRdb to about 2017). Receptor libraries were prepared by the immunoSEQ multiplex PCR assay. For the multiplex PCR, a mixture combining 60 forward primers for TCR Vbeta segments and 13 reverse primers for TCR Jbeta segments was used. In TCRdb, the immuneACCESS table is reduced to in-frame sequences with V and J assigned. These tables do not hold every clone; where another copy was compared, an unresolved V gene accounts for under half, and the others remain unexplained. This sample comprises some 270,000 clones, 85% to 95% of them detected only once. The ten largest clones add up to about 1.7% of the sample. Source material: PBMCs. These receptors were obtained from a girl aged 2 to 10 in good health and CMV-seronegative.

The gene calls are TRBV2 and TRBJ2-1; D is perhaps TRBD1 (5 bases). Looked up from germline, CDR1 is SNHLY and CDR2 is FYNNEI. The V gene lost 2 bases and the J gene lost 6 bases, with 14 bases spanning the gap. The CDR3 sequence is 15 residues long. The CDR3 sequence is CASSESPSQGNEQFF. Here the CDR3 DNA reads TGTGCCAGCAGTGAATCGCCGTCCCAGGGCAATGAGCAGTTCTTC.

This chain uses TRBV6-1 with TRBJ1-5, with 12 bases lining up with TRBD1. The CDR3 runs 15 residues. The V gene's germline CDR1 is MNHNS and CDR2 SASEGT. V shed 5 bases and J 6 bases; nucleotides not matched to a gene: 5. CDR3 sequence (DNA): TGTGCCAGCAGTCCCGGGACAGGGGGCACTCAGCCCCAGCATTTT. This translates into CASSPGTGGTQPQHF.

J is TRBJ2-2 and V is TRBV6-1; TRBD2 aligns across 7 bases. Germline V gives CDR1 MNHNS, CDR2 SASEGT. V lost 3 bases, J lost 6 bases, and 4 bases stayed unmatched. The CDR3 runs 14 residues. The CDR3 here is CASSDLRGAGELFF. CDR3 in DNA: TGTGCCAGCAGTGATTTACGGGGGGCCGGGGAGCTGTTTTTT.

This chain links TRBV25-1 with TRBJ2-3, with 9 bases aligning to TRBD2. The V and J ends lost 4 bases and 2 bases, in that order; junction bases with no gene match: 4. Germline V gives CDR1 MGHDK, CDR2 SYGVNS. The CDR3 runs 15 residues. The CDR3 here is CASSAAGGFTDTQYF. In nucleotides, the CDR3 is TGTGCCAGCAGTGCCGCGGGAGGGTTCACAGATACGCAGTATTTT.

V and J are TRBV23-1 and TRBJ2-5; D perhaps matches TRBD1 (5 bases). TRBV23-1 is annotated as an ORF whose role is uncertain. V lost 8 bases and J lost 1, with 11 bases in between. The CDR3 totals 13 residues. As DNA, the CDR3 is TGCGCCAGCCCCGCAGGGTCCCAAGAGACCCAGTACTTC. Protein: CASPAGSQETQYF.

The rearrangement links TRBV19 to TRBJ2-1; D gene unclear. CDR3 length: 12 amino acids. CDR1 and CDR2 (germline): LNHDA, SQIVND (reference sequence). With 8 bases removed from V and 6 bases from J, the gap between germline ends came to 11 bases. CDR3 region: CASSYLTNEQFF. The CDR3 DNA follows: TGTGCCAGTTCCTACCTCACCAATGAGCAGTTCTTC.

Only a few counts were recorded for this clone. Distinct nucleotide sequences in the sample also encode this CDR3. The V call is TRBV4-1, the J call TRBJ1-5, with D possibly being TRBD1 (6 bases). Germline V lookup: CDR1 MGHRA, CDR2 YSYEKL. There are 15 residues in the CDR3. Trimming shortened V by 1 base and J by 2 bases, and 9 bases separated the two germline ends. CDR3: CASSQVGAGNQPQHF. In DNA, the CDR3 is TGCGCCAGCAGCCAAGTGGGGGCGGGCAATCAGCCCCAGCATTTT.

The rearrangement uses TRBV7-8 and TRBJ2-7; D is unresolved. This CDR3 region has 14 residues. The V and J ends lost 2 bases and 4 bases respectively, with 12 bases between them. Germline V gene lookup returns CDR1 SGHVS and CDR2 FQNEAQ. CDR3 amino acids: CASSLIRVGYEQYF. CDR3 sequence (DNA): TGTGCCAGCAGCTTAATCCGGGTCGGGTACGAGCAGTACTTC.

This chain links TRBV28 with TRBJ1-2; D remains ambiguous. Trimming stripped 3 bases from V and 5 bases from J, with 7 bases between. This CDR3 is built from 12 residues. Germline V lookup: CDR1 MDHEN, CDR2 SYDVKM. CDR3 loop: CASSFDGYGYTF. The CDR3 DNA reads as TGTGCCAGCAGTTTTGACGGGTATGGCTACACCTTC.

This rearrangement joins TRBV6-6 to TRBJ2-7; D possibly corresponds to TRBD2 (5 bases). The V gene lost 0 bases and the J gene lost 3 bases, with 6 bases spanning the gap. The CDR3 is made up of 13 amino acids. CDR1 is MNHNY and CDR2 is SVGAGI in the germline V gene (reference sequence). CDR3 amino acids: CASSYSEDYEQYF. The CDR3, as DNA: TGTGCCAGCAGTTACTCGGAGGACTACGAGCAGTACTTC.

This CDR3 is CASSQEWLRGETQYF. CDR3 nucleotide sequence: TGTGCCAGCAGCCAAGAATGGCTGCGGGGGGAGACCCAGTACTTC. The rearrangement links TRBV4-2 to TRBJ2-5; 7 nucleotides agree with TRBD2. J gave up 5 bases and V 0 bases, and 6 bases lay outside the gene matches. The CDR3 contains 15 residues. Per germline, CDR1 LGHNA and CDR2 YNFKEQ.

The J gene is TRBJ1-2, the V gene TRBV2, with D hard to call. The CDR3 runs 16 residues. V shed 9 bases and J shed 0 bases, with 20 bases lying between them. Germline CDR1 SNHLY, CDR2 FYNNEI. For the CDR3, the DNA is TGTGCCAGACGTACCGGGGTCGGGAAAGCTAACTATGGCTACACCTTC. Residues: CARRTGVGKANYGYTF.

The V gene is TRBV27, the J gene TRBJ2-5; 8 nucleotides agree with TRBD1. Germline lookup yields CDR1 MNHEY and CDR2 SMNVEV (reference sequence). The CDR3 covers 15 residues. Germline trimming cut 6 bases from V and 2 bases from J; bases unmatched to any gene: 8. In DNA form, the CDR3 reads TGTGCCAGCAGCGCCTACCAGGGGGCTCAAGAGACCCAGTACTTC. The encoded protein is CASSAYQGAQETQYF.

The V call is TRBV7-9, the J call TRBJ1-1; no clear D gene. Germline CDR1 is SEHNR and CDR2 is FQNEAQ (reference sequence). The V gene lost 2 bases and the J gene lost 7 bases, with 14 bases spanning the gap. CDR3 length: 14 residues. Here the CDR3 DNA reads TGTGCCAGCAGCTTACCGGGTGGGTTGGGTGAAGCTTTCTTT. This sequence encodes CASSLPGGLGEAFF. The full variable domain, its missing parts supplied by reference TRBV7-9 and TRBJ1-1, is DTGVSQNPRHKITKRGQNVTFRCDPISEHNRLYWYRQTLGQGPEFLTYFQNEAQLEKSRLLSDRFSAERPKGSFSTLEIQRTEQGDSAMYLCASSLPGGLGEAFFGQGTRLTVV.

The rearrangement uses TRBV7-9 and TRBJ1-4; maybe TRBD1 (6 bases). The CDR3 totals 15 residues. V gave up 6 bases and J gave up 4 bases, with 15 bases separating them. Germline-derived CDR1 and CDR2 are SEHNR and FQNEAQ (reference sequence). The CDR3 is CASSPGQSGNEKLFF. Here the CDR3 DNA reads TGTGCCAGCAGTCCCGGACAGTCCGGTAATGAAAAACTGTTTTTT. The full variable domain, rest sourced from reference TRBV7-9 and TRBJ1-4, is DTGVSQNPRHKITKRGQNVTFRCDPISEHNRLYWYRQTLGQGPEFLTYFQNEAQLEKSRLLSDRFSAERPKGSFSTLEIQRTEQGDSAMYLCASSPGQSGNEKLFFGSGTQLSVL.

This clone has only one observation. The CDR3 spells CASSPGDYGANVLTF. In nucleotides, the CDR3 is TGTGCCAGCAGCCCCGGTGACTATGGGGCCAACGTCCTGACTTTC. The J gene is TRBJ2-6, the V gene TRBV5-6; D perhaps matches TRBD2 (5 bases). CDR3 length: 15 residues. V gave up 4 bases and J gave up 3 bases, with 11 bases separating them. Per the germline V gene, CDR1 is SGHDT and CDR2 is YYEEEE.

The DNA of the CDR3 is TGTGCCAGCAGCTTAGAGCCATTGCTATATGGCTACACCTTC. It codes for CASSLEPLLYGYTF. The rearrangement joins TRBV7-9 to TRBJ1-2; D is unclear. CDR1 and CDR2 from the germline V gene are SEHNR and FQNEAQ (reference sequence). Deletions cut 1 base from V and 5 bases from J, with 11 bases between. There are 14 residues in the CDR3. The variable domain in full, with the rest retrieved from reference TRBV7-9 and TRBJ1-2, is DTGVSQNPRHKITKRGQNVTFRCDPISEHNRLYWYRQTLGQGPEFLTYFQNEAQLEKSRLLSDRFSAERPKGSFSTLEIQRTEQGDSAMYLCASSLEPLLYGYTFGSGTRLTVV.

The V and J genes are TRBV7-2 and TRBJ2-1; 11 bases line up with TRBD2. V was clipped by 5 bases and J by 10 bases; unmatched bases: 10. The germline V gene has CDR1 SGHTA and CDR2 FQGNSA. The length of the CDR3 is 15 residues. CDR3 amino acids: CASSPGLAGTLEQFF. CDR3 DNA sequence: TGTGCCAGCAGCCCCGGACTAGCGGGTACCTTGGAGCAGTTCTTC.

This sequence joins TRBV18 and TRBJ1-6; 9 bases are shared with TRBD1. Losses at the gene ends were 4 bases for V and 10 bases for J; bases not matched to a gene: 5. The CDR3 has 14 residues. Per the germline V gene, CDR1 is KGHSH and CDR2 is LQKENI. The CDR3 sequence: CASSLTTGGSPLHF. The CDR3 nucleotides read TGTGCCAGCTCACTTACTACAGGGGGCTCACCCCTCCACTTT.

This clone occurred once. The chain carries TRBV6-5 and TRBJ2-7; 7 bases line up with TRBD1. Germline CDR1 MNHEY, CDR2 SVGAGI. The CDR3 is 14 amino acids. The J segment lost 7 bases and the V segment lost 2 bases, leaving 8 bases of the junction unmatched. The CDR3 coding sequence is TGTGCCAGCAGTTACGACAGGGCGACCGGGGAGCAGTACTTC. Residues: CASSYDRATGEQYF.

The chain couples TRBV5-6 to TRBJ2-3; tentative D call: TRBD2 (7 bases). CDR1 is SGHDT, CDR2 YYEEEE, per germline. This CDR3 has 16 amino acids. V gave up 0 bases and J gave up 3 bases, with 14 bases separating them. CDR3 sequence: CASSLGTGGRTDTQYF. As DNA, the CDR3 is TGTGCCAGCAGCTTGGGGACGGGGGGCAGGACAGATACGCAGTATTTT.

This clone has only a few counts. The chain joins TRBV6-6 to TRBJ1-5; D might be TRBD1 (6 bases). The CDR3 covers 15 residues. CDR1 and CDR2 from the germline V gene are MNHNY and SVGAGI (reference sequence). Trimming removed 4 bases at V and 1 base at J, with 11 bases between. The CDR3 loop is CASSSLQGSNQPQHF. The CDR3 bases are TGTGCCAGCAGTTCTTTACAGGGAAGCAATCAGCCCCAGCATTTT.

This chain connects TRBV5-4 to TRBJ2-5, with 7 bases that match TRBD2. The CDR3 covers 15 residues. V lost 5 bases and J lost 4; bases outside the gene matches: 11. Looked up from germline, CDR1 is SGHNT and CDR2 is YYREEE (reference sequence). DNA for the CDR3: TGTGCCAGCAGATTAATGGGCGGGAGAGGAGAGACCCAGTACTTC. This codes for CASRLMGGRGETQYF.

The CDR3 DNA reads TGCGCCAGCAGCCAAGAGGGACAGGGGATAGAGACCCAGTACTTC. It encodes CASSQEGQGIETQYF. The J gene is TRBJ2-5, the V gene TRBV4-1; 10 bases are a match to TRBD1. The CDR3 totals 15 residues. From germline, CDR1 is MGHRA and CDR2 YSYEKL. Trimming took 0 bases from V and 4 from J; bases not matched to a gene: 2.

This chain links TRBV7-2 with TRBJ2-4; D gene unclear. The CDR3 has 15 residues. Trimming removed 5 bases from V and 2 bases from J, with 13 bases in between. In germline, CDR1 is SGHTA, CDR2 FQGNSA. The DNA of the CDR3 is TGTGCCAGCAGCCCCCGAACTACAACCAAAAACATTCAGTACTTC. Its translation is CASSPRTTTKNIQYF. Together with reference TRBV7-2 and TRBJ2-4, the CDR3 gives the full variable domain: GAGVSQSPSNKVTEKGKDVELRCDPISGHTALYWYRQSLGQGLEFLIYFQGNSAPDKSGLPSDRFSAERTGGSVSTLTIQRTQQEDSAVYLCASSPRTTTKNIQYFGAGTRLSVL.

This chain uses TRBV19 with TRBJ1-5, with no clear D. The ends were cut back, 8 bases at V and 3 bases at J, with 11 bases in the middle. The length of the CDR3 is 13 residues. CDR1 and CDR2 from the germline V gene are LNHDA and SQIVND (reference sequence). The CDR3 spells CASSREHNQPQHF. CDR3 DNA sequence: TGTGCCAGTTCCCGGGAACACAATCAGCCCCAGCATTTT.

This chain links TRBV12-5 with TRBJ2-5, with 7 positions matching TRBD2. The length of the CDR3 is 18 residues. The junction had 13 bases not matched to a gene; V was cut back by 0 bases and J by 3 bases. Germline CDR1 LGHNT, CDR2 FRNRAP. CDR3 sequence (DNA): TGTGCTAGTGGTTTGGTACATTCGGGAGCGGGGCGGAAAGAGACCCAGTACTTC. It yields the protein CASGLVHSGAGRKETQYF.

The CDR3 spells CASSQVQSDNYEQYF. DNA for the CDR3: TGCGCCAGCAGCCAAGTTCAATCGGACAACTACGAGCAGTACTTC. J is TRBJ2-7 and V is TRBV4-1; D possibly corresponds to TRBD1 (5 bases). The CDR3 runs 15 residues. Germline V gene data show CDR1 as MGHRA and CDR2 as YSYEKL. V was trimmed by 1 base and J by 3 bases, leaving 13 bases between them.